The entry below describes one T cell receptor (beta chain). What it recognizes is unknown. The method was immunoSEQ multiplex PCR; TCRdb's version includes in-frame clones alone and lacks a portion of them. The sample has about 180,000 clones, 70% to 90% seen once. This entry is derived from a study of T cell responses to AZD1222 COVID-19 vaccine. Study conclusions and caveats: Seropositivity was recorded at baseline in only six AZD1222 recipients. Spike was spanned by vaccine-associated CD4 TCRs, which were dominant at 160-218 and 743-854.

V gave up 0 bases and J gave up 6 bases, with 14 bases separating them. Germline V CDR1 and CDR2: LGHNA, YSLEER. This CDR3 has 16 residues. Sequenced material: peripheral blood, taken 28 days after the second dose of the MenACWY control vaccine. The source of this sequence is an adult who received the MenACWY meningococcal vaccine as a control. The V gene is TRBV4-3, the J gene TRBJ1-4; the D gene is possibly TRBD1 (5 bases). The CDR3 sequence is CASSQEGEAPDEKLFF. CDR3 nucleotides: TGCGCCAGCAGCCAAGAAGGGGAGGCCCCCGATGAAAAACTGTTTTTT.